These 18 T cell receptor beta chains share one sample of origin, sequenced in a study of T cells in Graves' hyperthyroidism and ophthalmopathy. Authors of the study amplified TCR beta CDR3 regions from RNA transcripts. HTBI primers were the set used in a first-round RT-PCR of the TCR CDR3. TCRdb re-analysed the multiplex PCR reads in MiXCR, keeping a single row per CDR3 protein. The table lists 300,000 to 450,000 distinct CDR3 sequences, about a sixth of them singletons. Sequenced input: blood. These receptors were collected from a woman in her twenties or thirties with Graves' hyperthyroidism that later progressed to Graves' ophthalmopathy.

A word on this clonotype: An end of the junction does not agree with germline; a read error may underlie this. This sequence joins TRBV5-5 and TRBJ2-3, with 15 bases matching TRBD2. The CDR3 is made up of 18 amino acids. Germline assignment: CDR1 SGHKS and CDR2 YYEKEE (reference sequence). The CDR3 protein is CTSSPYGTSGGITDTQYF. CDR3 nucleotide sequence: TGTACCAGCAGCCCCTACGGGACTAGCGGGGGGATCACAGATACGCAGTATTTT.

This clonotype was seen a handful of times. V usage is TRBV24-1 and J usage is TRBJ2-7; a weak D match, TRBD2 (6 bases). Trimming took 3 bases from V and 7 from J, leaving 6 bases between them. This CDR3 contains 11 residues. Per the germline V gene, CDR1 is KGHDR and CDR2 is SFDVKD. The chain's CDR3 is CATSDGGEQYF. Here the CDR3 DNA reads TGTGCCACCAGTGATGGGGGGGAGCAGTACTTC.

There are many counts of this clonotype. The genes are TRBV3-1 and TRBJ1-6; D gene ambiguous. V lost 5 bases to trimming and J lost 6 bases, with 8 bases between them. Germline CDR1 LGHDT, CDR2 YNNKEL (reference sequence). The CDR3 runs to 13 residues. For the CDR3, the DNA is TGTGCCAGCAGCGACGACCCTAATTCACCCCTCCACTTT. This translates into CASSDDPNSPLHF.

This clonotype was detected a few times. A much larger clone sits a single nucleotide away, making a read error possible. The chain combines TRBV2 with TRBJ2-7; D gene uncertain. The CDR3 contains 13 residues. Germline V gives CDR1 SNHLY, CDR2 FYNNEI. This CDR3 is CAGSEEESYEQYF. As DNA, the CDR3 is TGTGCCGGCAGTGAAGAGGAATCCTACGAGCAGTACTTC. Based on the CDR3 plus reference TRBV2 and TRBJ2-7, the full variable domain is EPEVTQTPSHQVTQMGQEVILRCVPISNHLYFYWYRQILGQKVEFLVSFYNNEISEKSEIFDDQFSVERPDGSNFTLKIRSTKLEDSAMYFCAGSEEESYEQYFGPGTRLTVT.

This clonotype showed up many times. The chain is built from TRBV30 and TRBJ2-2; D gene uncertain. The germline V and J ends were trimmed by 6 bases and 1 base, with 6 bases remaining between them. The CDR3 has 12 amino acids. Germline loops: CDR1 GTSNPN, CDR2 SVGIG (reference sequence). CDR3 nucleotide sequence: TGTGCCTGCCCCCAGAACACCGGGGAGCTGTTTTTT. Its protein is CACPQNTGELFF.

The table lists this clonotype with many counts. The rearrangement uses TRBV20-1 and TRBJ2-3; 9 nucleotides line up with TRBD2. This CDR3 has 13 amino acids. Unmatched junction bases numbered 5, after V lost 4 bases and J lost 6 bases. Germline CDR1 reads DFQATT; CDR2 reads SNEGSKA (reference sequence). The CDR3 nucleotides are TGCAGTGCTAAGCTAGCGGGGCCCGATACGCAGTATTTT. It encodes CSAKLAGPDTQYF.

This clonotype was observed at least ten times. The J gene is TRBJ2-7, the V gene TRBV29-1; TRBD1 agrees at 8 bases. Germline loops: CDR1 SQVTM, CDR2 ANQGSEA. V shed 7 bases, J shed 4 bases, and the junction held 9 bases outside the gene matches. The CDR3 is 13 residues long. The CDR3 reads CSAANRGNYEQYF. The CDR3 DNA sequence: TGCAGCGCCGCAAACAGGGGGAATTACGAGCAGTACTTC.

At least ten counts were recorded for this clonotype. CDR3 in amino acids: CASSFAETQYF. The CDR3 DNA sequence: TGTGCCAGCAGCTTTGCAGAGACCCAGTACTTC. The chain has TRBV11-2 and TRBJ2-5, with unresolved D. CDR3 size: 11 residues. V shed 3 bases and J shed 4 bases, with 3 bases lying between them. Germline-derived CDR1 and CDR2 are SGHAT and FQNNGV.

This clonotype was observed many times. V usage is TRBV11-2 and J usage is TRBJ2-2; D remains ambiguous. CDR1 and CDR2 (germline): SGHAT, FQNNGV. The CDR3 has 13 amino acids. The V end was cut by 2 bases, the J end by 6 bases, with 7 bases between. The CDR3 region has the DNA TGTGCCAGCAGCTTAAATTCAGCCGGGGAGCTGTTTTTT. As protein: CASSLNSAGELFF.

Concerning this clonotype itself: Relative to the germline gene, one junction end is altered; a read error may explain this. The chain carries TRBV16 and TRBJ2-2; 7 nucleotides agree with TRBD1. CDR1 and CDR2 (germline): KGHSY, FQNENV. The CDR3 is 17 amino acids. The CDR3 DNA is TGTGCCAGCAGCCAAAACAGGGGAATAATAAACACCGGGAAGCTGTTTTTT. Translated: CASSQNRGIINTGKLFF.

This clonotype was recorded many times. V gene TRBV11-2 combines with J gene TRBJ2-3, with 10 bases lining up with TRBD2. Germline V gives CDR1 SGHAT, CDR2 FQNNGV. The V gene end was trimmed by 0 bases and the J gene end by 4 bases; junction bases not matched to a gene: 7. The CDR3 consists of 17 residues. This CDR3 reads CASSLDFLAGVSDTQYF. DNA for the CDR3: TGTGCCAGCAGCTTAGATTTCCTAGCGGGAGTATCAGATACGCAGTATTTT.

This clonotype was counted at least ten times. The V gene is TRBV29-1, the J gene TRBJ2-3, with 8 bases matching TRBD1. Germline V gene data show CDR1 as SQVTM and CDR2 as ANQGSEA. V gave up 3 bases and J gave up 5 bases; unmatched junction bases: 13. The CDR3 has 16 residues. The chain's CDR3 is CSVDGRAGGSEDTQYF. CDR3 nucleotide sequence: TGCAGCGTTGACGGTCGGGCAGGGGGCTCGGAAGATACGCAGTATTTT.

A note on this clonotype: It is likely a read error, because the conserved phenylalanine at the end of the CDR3 is missing. This rearrangement joins TRBV7-9 to TRBJ2-7, with D possibly being TRBD1 (5 bases). CDR1 and CDR2 (germline): SEHNR, FQNEAQ (reference sequence). The CDR3 runs to 13 residues. V was trimmed by 1 base and J by 3 bases, leaving 7 bases between them. The DNA of the CDR3 is TGTGCCAGCAGCTTAGGGGGCTTCTACGAGCAGTACCTC. Encoded protein: CASSLGGFYEQYL.

This clonotype was observed many times. The V call is TRBV7-9, the J call TRBJ2-4, with 10 bases identical to TRBD2. Germline CDR1 SEHNR, CDR2 FQNEAQ (reference sequence). The junction had 6 bases not matched to a gene; V was cut back by 1 base and J by 6 bases. The CDR3 runs to 16 residues. In nucleotides, the CDR3 is TGTGCCAGCAGCTTAGGAAAGCGGGGGGGTGCAAACATTCAGTACTTC. Protein product: CASSLGKRGGANIQYF.

The gene calls are TRBV7-9 and TRBJ2-1; 11 bases line up with TRBD2. The germline gives CDR1 SEHNR, CDR2 FQNEAQ (reference sequence). The ends lost 6 bases at V and 6 bases at J; junction bases unmatched: 4. The length of the CDR3 is 14 residues. The CDR3 coding sequence is TGTGCCAGCAGGCTAGCGGGGGGTCTCAATGAGCAGTTCTTC. Amino acids: CASRLAGGLNEQFF.

This clonotype occurred many times. The rearrangement uses TRBV20-1 and TRBJ1-1; D unresolved. V lost 7 bases to trimming and J lost 7 bases, with 4 bases between them. From germline, CDR1 is DFQATT and CDR2 SNEGSKA (reference sequence). The CDR3 is made up of 8 amino acids. The CDR3 nucleotides read TGCAGTGTGCTTGAAGCTTTCTTT. It is translated as CSVLEAFF.

This clonotype was counted between two and nine times. The chain has TRBV28 and TRBJ2-7; TRBD2 agrees at 11 bases. Per the germline V gene, CDR1 is MDHEN and CDR2 is SYDVKM. Trimming at V came to 6 bases and at J to 3 bases, leaving 10 bases not matched to a gene. This CDR3 is built from 16 residues. In DNA form, the CDR3 reads TGTGCCAGCAGACCTGGACAACTAGCGGGGGTCTACGAGCAGTACTTC. It translates to CASRPGQLAGVYEQYF.

The rearrangement uses TRBV19 and TRBJ2-4; 8 bases align to TRBD1. Germline CDR1 is LNHDA and CDR2 is SQIVND (reference sequence). After removal of 5 bases from V and 8 bases from J, the junction contained 14 bases not matched to a gene. The CDR3 consists of 16 residues. Here the CDR3 reads CASSDRGFGGIDIQYF. The CDR3 DNA sequence: TGTGCCAGTAGTGACAGGGGTTTTGGGGGAATAGACATTCAGTACTTC.